This T cell receptor beta chain was identified in a study of T cells after posttransplantation cyclophosphamide. Here immunoSEQ multiplex PCR was the method, and the copy in TCRdb shows in-frame clones only, minus some. This repertoire holds some 17,000 clones, and none appear only once. A marrow graft followed busulfan-fludarabine conditioning, with cyclophosphamide on days +3 and +4. The germline V gene encodes CDR1 KGHSH and CDR2 LQKENI. V was clipped by 4 bases and J by 1 base; unmatched bases: 6. This CDR3 contains 17 residues. This clone was picked up many times. Its specificity is unknown. Study-level points and caveats: Later blood repertoires were often dominated by clones from the donor CD8+ memory compartment.

Sequences were derived from PBMCs, sampled after allogeneic stem cell transplant with posttransplant cyclophosphamide. This TCR came from a female patient under 45 who received an allogeneic stem cell transplant from a related donor, was CMV-positive, and had no GVHD. A share of the T cells may be of graft donor origin. This chain connects TRBV18 to TRBJ2-2; 10 nucleotides line up with TRBD2. CDR3 loop: CASSRLAGEKNTGELFF. The CDR3 DNA sequence: TGTGCCAGCTCACGTCTAGCGGGAGAAAAGAACACCGGGGAGCTGTTTTTT.